Sequencing of this T cell receptor beta chain was carried out in a study of blood T cell repertoires in COVID-19. The ends lost 5 bases at V and 3 bases at J; junction bases unmatched: 10. CDR3 size: 16 residues. Germline CDR1 SEHNR, CDR2 FQNEAQ (reference sequence). Participants were aged about 18 to 89 years from approximately 23 US areas. Clinical history reported by participants formed the basis on which cohorts were assigned. Original data processing: Using reference gene primer amplification, nucleated cell counts were estimated. Measured with immunoSEQ multiplex PCR; TCRdb has only the in-frame clones, and not every one. V and J calls and clone size are given by that table; D and trimming were obtained from the DNA. The sample consists of a few hundred thousand clones, under 95% of them appearing once. This clone was seen a single time.

The sample taken for sequencing was PBMCs or T cells enriched from blood (not recorded which). This receptor was obtained from a woman aged 25 to 39 who had recovered from COVID-19. This chain uses TRBV7-9 with TRBJ1-2; 9 positions match TRBD1. This CDR3 reads CASSVPRDRDDYGYTF. CDR3 coding DNA: TGTGCCAGCAGCGTACCCCGGGACAGGGACGACTATGGCTACACCTTC.